This T cell receptor (beta chain) comes out of a study of OX40 agonist ivuxolimab in advanced cancers. Study in general: Dose-escalation subjects each had hepatocellular carcinoma, melanoma, renal cell or head and neck cancer.

TCRdb keeps only in-frame clones here, not all; method: immunoSEQ multiplex PCR. The profile shows approximately 57,000 clones, approximately 86% of them singletons. The CDR3 sequence is 18 residues long. Germline V gene sequence: CDR1 LGHNA, CDR2 YSLEER. The V gene end was trimmed by 4 bases and the J gene end by 4 bases; junction bases not matched to a gene: 10. The genes are TRBV4-3 and TRBJ2-1; 13 nucleotides match TRBD2. The clonotype comes from an adult with an advanced solid tumor such as melanoma, head and neck, liver or kidney cancer. The source material was CD4+ or CD8+ T cells sorted from blood, sampled in a trial of the OX40 agonist ivuxolimab. DNA of the CDR3: TGCGCCAGCAGCCGAGAGACTAGCGGGAGGCTTTCTTACAATGAGCAGTTCTTC. Translating it yields CASSRETSGRLSYNEQFF.